These 17 T cell receptor beta chains were all obtained from the same sample, sequenced in a study of chemoradiotherapy in HPV16-positive cancers. Method: immunoSEQ multiplex PCR; TCRdb's copy keeps in-frame clones and lacks some. The sample yields 5,400 or so clones, around 84% seen once. Sample: tumor tissue, taken from a patient who underwent chemoradiotherapy. All receptors derive from a human donor with HPV-associated anogenital cancer.

The chain has TRBV7-9 and TRBJ2-1, with D perhaps matching TRBD2 (7 bases). The CDR3 loop spans 15 amino acids. V lost 5 bases and J lost 8, with 19 bases in between. The germline V gene has CDR1 SEHNR and CDR2 FQNEAQ (reference sequence). CDR3 amino acids: CASSPRGAPRDEQFF. The CDR3 nucleotides read TGTGCCAGCAGCCCCCGGGGGGCGCCTCGGGATGAGCAGTTCTTC.

The chain recombines TRBV28 with TRBJ1-6; D is ambiguous. The CDR3 extends over 14 amino acids. The germline V and J ends were trimmed by 5 bases and 10 bases, with 15 bases remaining between them. Germline loops: CDR1 MDHEN, CDR2 SYDVKM. The DNA of the CDR3 is TGTGCCAGCAGTCCCGGGCGGATGGGGTCACCCCTCCACTTT. It yields the protein CASSPGRMGSPLHF.

The V gene is TRBV5-1, the J gene TRBJ1-4; TRBD1 aligns across 9 bases. The CDR3 is 22 amino acids. V lost 0 bases to trimming and J lost 0 bases; unmatched junction nucleotides: 18. The germline V gene has CDR1 SGHRS and CDR2 YFSETQ. CDR3 sequence reads: CASSLVPGTGSGHIATNEKLFF. The DNA for the CDR3 is TGCGCCAGCAGCTTGGTACCCGGGACAGGGAGCGGACATATTGCAACTAATGAAAAACTGTTTTTT.

V and J are TRBV11-2 and TRBJ2-7; possible D gene TRBD1, 6 bases. The V gene lost 0 bases and the J gene lost 7 bases, with 10 bases spanning the gap. There are 13 residues in the CDR3. The germline CDR1 and CDR2 sequences are SGHAT and FQNNGV. Here the CDR3 reads CASSLERTEEQYF. The CDR3 nucleotides read TGTGCCAGCAGCTTAGAACGGACAGAAGAGCAGTACTTC.

V and J are TRBV7-9 and TRBJ2-1, with TRBD2 identical over 7 bases. Looked up from germline, CDR1 is SEHNR and CDR2 is FQNEAQ (reference sequence). V shed 5 bases and J 4 bases; nucleotides not matched to a gene: 8. The length of the CDR3 is 15 residues. The CDR3 DNA reads as TGTGCCAGCAGCCTAATACCGGGGGGTTACAATGAGCAGTTCTTC. Translated: CASSLIPGGYNEQFF.

V and J are TRBV7-3 and TRBJ2-3; a weak D match, TRBD2 (6 bases). V was pared by 4 bases and J by 2 bases, with 10 bases between. Germline V gives CDR1 SGHTA, CDR2 FQGTGA. The CDR3 covers 14 residues. Written as DNA, the CDR3 is TGTGCCAGCAGCTCTCGGGACTTCACAGATACGCAGTATTTT. It specifies CASSSRDFTDTQYF.

V gene TRBV30 combines with J gene TRBJ2-1; 11 nucleotides line up with TRBD2. The CDR3 consists of 16 residues. V trimming: 3 bases; J trimming: 7 bases; junction bases outside the gene matches: 11. Germline V CDR1 and CDR2: GTSNPN, SVGIG (reference sequence). The CDR3 loop is CAWRPMTSGAINEQFF. The CDR3 DNA sequence: TGTGCCTGGAGACCAATGACTAGCGGGGCAATAAATGAGCAGTTCTTC.

In nucleotides, the CDR3 is TGTGCCAGCTCACCTCGTTCCGAGAACACTGAAGCTTTCTTT. Translating gives CASSPRSENTEAFF. The chain carries TRBV18 and TRBJ1-1; D remains unclear. The germline gives CDR1 KGHSH, CDR2 LQKENI. This CDR3 is 14 amino acids long. Between the trimmed V and J ends, which lost 3 bases and 1 base, there was a span of 9 bases.

The chain employs TRBV19 and TRBJ1-6; D is undetermined. There are 12 residues in the CDR3. V was trimmed by 8 bases and J by 6 bases, leaving 8 bases between them. Germline assignment: CDR1 LNHDA and CDR2 SQIVND (reference sequence). Written as DNA, the CDR3 is TGTGCCAGTGGGTTGGGTAATTCACCCCTCCACTTT. Translated: CASGLGNSPLHF.

The count of this clone is one. The genes are TRBV19 and TRBJ1-6, with D unclear. Germline CDR1 and CDR2: LNHDA and SQIVND (reference sequence). This CDR3 is 16 amino acids long. Trimming stripped 5 bases from V and 0 bases from J, with 11 bases between. The CDR3 loop is CASSLKESSYNSPLHF. The DNA of the CDR3 is TGTGCCAGTAGTTTAAAGGAGAGCTCCTATAATTCACCCCTCCACTTT.

The chain employs TRBV5-8 and TRBJ1-2; weak D call: TRBD1 (5 bases). V was trimmed by 7 bases and J by 7 bases, leaving 20 bases between them. The length of the CDR3 is 14 residues. The germline gives CDR1 SGHTS, CDR2 YDEGEE. The CDR3, as DNA: TGTGCCAGCCGAGGTTTAGCAGGGTTAGGTGGCTACACCTTC. Translation gives CASRGLAGLGGYTF. Full variable domain (remainder filled in from reference TRBV5-8 and TRBJ1-2): EAGVTQSPTHLIKTRGQQATLRCSPISGHTSVYWYQQALGLGLQFLLWYDEGEERNRGNFPPRFSGRQFPNYSSELNVNALELEDSALYLCASRGLAGLGGYTFGSGTRLTVV.

The V and J genes are TRBV7-3 and TRBJ2-3; D might be TRBD1 (6 bases). V shed 5 bases and J shed 0 bases, with 9 bases lying between them. The length of the CDR3 is 14 residues. CDR1 SGHTA and CDR2 FQGTGA come from the germline V gene. CDR3 sequence (DNA): TGTGCCAGCAGCACTGACAGGAGCACAGATACGCAGTATTTT. Amino acids: CASSTDRSTDTQYF.

This clone was picked up one time. V gene TRBV7-9 combines with J gene TRBJ1-1; D not resolved. Trimming stripped 9 bases from V and 1 base from J, with 21 bases between. CDR1 is SEHNR and CDR2 is FQNEAQ in the germline V gene (reference sequence). This CDR3 is built from 16 residues. The CDR3 DNA follows: TGTGCCAGTCACATGATTGGCAGCATAGAGAACACTGAAGCTTTCTTT. It is translated as CASHMIGSIENTEAFF.

The chain carries TRBV5-4 and TRBJ2-3, with 7 bases fitting TRBD1. J gave up 3 bases and V 3 bases, and 10 bases lay outside the gene matches. The CDR3 covers 16 residues. Germline V gene sequence: CDR1 SGHNT, CDR2 YYREEE (reference sequence). CDR3 protein: CASSWQRGGGTDTQYF. In DNA form, the CDR3 reads TGTGCCAGCAGCTGGCAGCGAGGGGGCGGGACAGATACGCAGTATTTT.

By share, this clone counts as large. This chain joins TRBV11-2 and TRBJ2-5; D is unclear. Trimming pared 4 bases from V and 1 base from J, leaving 16 bases between. The CDR3 loop spans 16 amino acids. The germline CDR1 and CDR2 sequences are SGHAT and FQNNGV. CDR3 sequence (DNA): TGTGCCAGCAGCTCCTACTCCCAGGCTCGCCAAGAGACCCAGTACTTC. Amino acids: CASSSYSQARQETQYF. The variable domain in full, completed from reference TRBV11-2 and TRBJ2-5, reads EAGVAQSPRYKIIEKRQSVAFWCNPISGHATLYWYQQILGQGPKLLIQFQNNGVVDDSQLPKDRFSAERLKGVDSTLKIQPAKLEDSAVYLCASSSYSQARQETQYFGPGTRLLVL.

The table lists this clone with a few counts. The chain carries TRBV5-1 and TRBJ1-6; 9 bases fit TRBD1. V shed 2 bases and J 1 base; nucleotides not matched to a gene: 7. The CDR3 covers 18 residues. Germline CDR1 reads SGHRS; CDR2 reads YFSETQ. The CDR3 region is CASSLQGQGNSYNSPLHF. CDR3 nucleotides: TGCGCCAGCAGCTTACAAGGACAGGGGAATTCCTATAATTCACCCCTCCACTTT.

This clone was seen once. DNA of the CDR3: TGCAGCCAGGGGGGAGATACGCAGTATTTT. Protein: CSQGGDTQYF. The chain combines TRBV29-1 with TRBJ2-3, with a tentative D call TRBD1 (7 bases). From germline, CDR1 is SQVTM and CDR2 ANQGSEA. Trimming left V 8 bases short and J 5 bases short, with 8 bases between. This CDR3 region has 10 residues.